The present T cell receptor (beta chain) was sequenced within a study of blood T cells in healthy people across ages. V shed 5 bases, J shed 7 bases, and the junction held 8 bases outside the gene matches. There are 14 residues in the CDR3. CDR1 LGHDT and CDR2 YNNKEL come from the germline V gene (reference sequence). Using a J-beta primer mix together with a sample-barcoded 5' primer, a second PCR was run for roughly 6 to 12 cycles. One entry per CDR3 protein, called by TCRdb with MiXCR from the 5' RACE reads. The sample holds about 970,000 distinct CDR3 sequences, roughly 47% seen once. The rearrangement uses TRBV3-1 and TRBJ2-7; 10 bases fit TRBD1. What was sequenced was blood. The sequence was obtained from a woman aged 55-70 years in good health. The CDR3 region is CASSVRDRGSEQYF. The DNA of the CDR3 is TGTGCCAGCAGCGTCCGGGACAGGGGCAGTGAGCAGTACTTC.